This record looks at one T cell receptor beta chain sequence and its context. Its antigen is not identified. Each subset's genomic DNA was split evenly across several immunoSEQ plates. The repertoire was sequenced with immunoSEQ multiplex PCR; TCRdb's copy has only in-frame clones and lacks some. Among around 1.4 million clones listed, approximately 98.5% were seen once. This entry belongs to a study of shared clonotypes between healthy human individuals. Study-wide background: Aged between 18 and 49, the donors were two women and three men. Plates per donor: three CD4 naive, three CD4 memory, two CD8 naive, one CD8 memory. Study results and caveats: At large depth, rarefaction still showed sorted-subset sequencing to be incomplete.

The CDR3 runs to 12 residues. V lost 3 bases to trimming and J lost 3 bases, with 5 bases between them. Looked up from germline, CDR1 is SGDLS and CDR2 is YYNGEE. The clonotype was recovered from a man aged 25-40 years in good health. The sample was naive CD4+ T cells sorted from blood. Subset: CD45RA+ positively selected. This chain joins TRBV9 and TRBJ2-3, with D uncertain. The CDR3 DNA sequence: TGTGCCAGCAGCGATTTGACAGATACGCAGTATTTT. As protein: CASSDLTDTQYF.